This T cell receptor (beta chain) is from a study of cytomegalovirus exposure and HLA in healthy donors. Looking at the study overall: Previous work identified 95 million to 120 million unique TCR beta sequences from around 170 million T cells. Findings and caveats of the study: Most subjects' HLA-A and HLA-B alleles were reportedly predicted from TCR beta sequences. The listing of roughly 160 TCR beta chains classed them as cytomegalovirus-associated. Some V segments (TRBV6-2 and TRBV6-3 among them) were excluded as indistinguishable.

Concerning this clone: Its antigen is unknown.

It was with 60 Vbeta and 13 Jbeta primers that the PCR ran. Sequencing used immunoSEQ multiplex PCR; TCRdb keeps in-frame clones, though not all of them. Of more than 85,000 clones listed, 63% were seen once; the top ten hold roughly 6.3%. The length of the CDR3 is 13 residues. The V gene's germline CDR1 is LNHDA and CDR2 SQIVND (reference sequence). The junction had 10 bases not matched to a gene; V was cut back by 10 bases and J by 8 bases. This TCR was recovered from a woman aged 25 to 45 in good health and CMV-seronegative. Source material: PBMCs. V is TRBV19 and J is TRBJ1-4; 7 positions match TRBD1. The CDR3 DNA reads TGTGCCACCTCACGACAGGGAAGGGAAAAACTGTTTTTT. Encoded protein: CATSRQGREKLFF.